Following are 23 T cell receptor beta chains from one sample sequenced in a study of control samples from healthy donors and cancer patients. The protocol was immunoSEQ multiplex PCR, while the TCRdb copy is restricted to in-frame clones and leaves out a portion. The sample has under 200,000 clones, over 95% seen once. Material: blood. The receptors derive from a woman aged 30 to 39 in good health.

The rearrangement links TRBV15 to TRBJ1-4; possible D gene TRBD1, 6 bases. The CDR3 length is 16 residues. The germline gives CDR1 LNHNV, CDR2 YYDKDF (reference sequence). Trimming removed 3 bases at V and 5 bases at J, with 16 bases between. The CDR3 loop reads CATSSPPDRSNEKLFF. As DNA, the CDR3 is TGTGCCACCAGCAGCCCCCCGGACAGATCGAATGAAAAACTGTTTTTT.

The chain combines TRBV10-1 with TRBJ1-1; unclear D gene. Per germline, CDR1 WNHNN and CDR2 SYGVQD (reference sequence). Trimming removed 6 bases from V and 2 bases from J, with 10 bases in between. This CDR3 is built from 13 residues. The CDR3 sequence is CASRQTLNTEAFF. The CDR3 DNA reads TGCGCCAGCAGGCAGACTCTTAACACTGAAGCTTTCTTT.

The chain carries TRBV5-6 and TRBJ1-2, with TRBD1 as a possible D gene (5 bases). Trimming removed 0 bases at V and 2 bases at J, with 14 bases between. Germline assignment: CDR1 SGHDT and CDR2 YYEEEE. CDR3 length: 16 amino acids. CDR3 loop: CASSLVYGHLNYGYTF. As DNA, the CDR3 is TGTGCCAGCAGCTTGGTTTATGGACACCTAAACTATGGCTACACCTTC. Full variable domain (rest looked up from reference TRBV5-6 and TRBJ1-2): DAGVTQSPTHLIKTRGQQVTLRCSPKSGHDTVSWYQQALGQGPQFIFQYYEEEERQRGNFPDRFSGHQFPNYSSELNVNALLLGDSALYLCASSLVYGHLNYGYTFGSGTRLTVV.

The chain joins TRBV2 to TRBJ2-1; 11 bases are a match to TRBD2. Germline V gives CDR1 SNHLY, CDR2 FYNNEI. The CDR3 is 15 amino acids. J was trimmed by 6 bases and V by 6 bases; bases with no gene match: 7. The CDR3 loop reads CASSPLAGGGNEQFF. CDR3 sequence (DNA): TGTGCCAGCAGCCCCCTAGCGGGGGGCGGCAATGAGCAGTTCTTC.

The chain employs TRBV28 and TRBJ1-1, with D tentatively TRBD1 (6 bases). V was trimmed by 11 bases and J by 5 bases, leaving 27 bases between them. Germline V gene data show CDR1 as MDHEN and CDR2 as SYDVKM. The CDR3 has 16 residues. The CDR3 sequence is CASHTVGRGAVTEAFF. The CDR3 DNA is TGTGCCTCACACACGGTCGGCCGGGGGGCTGTAACTGAAGCTTTCTTT.

The V gene is TRBV19, the J gene TRBJ2-1; 10 bases match TRBD2. Germline assignment: CDR1 LNHDA and CDR2 SQIVND (reference sequence). The CDR3 runs to 15 residues. V dropped 5 bases and J dropped 9; count of bases not matched to a gene: 10. The CDR3 here is CASSRWRIAGGEQFF. CDR3 sequence (DNA): TGTGCCAGTAGTCGATGGCGCATAGCGGGAGGTGAGCAGTTCTTC.

The V call is TRBV27, the J call TRBJ1-2; D is perhaps TRBD1 (6 bases). Germline CDR1 is MNHEY and CDR2 is SMNVEV (reference sequence). V was shortened by 2 bases and J by 7 bases, with 20 bases between the two germline ends. CDR3 length equals 16 residues. The chain's CDR3 is CASSLRGGQGNGGYTF. The CDR3 DNA is TGTGCCAGCAGTTTAAGGGGGGGGCAGGGTAACGGTGGCTACACCTTC.

The chain couples TRBV30 to TRBJ1-2, with D unclear. Per germline, CDR1 GTSNPN and CDR2 SVGIG (reference sequence). This CDR3 region has 11 residues. V lost 2 bases, J lost 6 bases, and 7 bases lay in between. The DNA for the CDR3 is TGTGCCTGGAGTACCCTGCATGGCTACACCTTC. Translation gives CAWSTLHGYTF.

The J gene is TRBJ1-6, the V gene TRBV4-1, with 7 bases fitting TRBD1. CDR1 and CDR2 (germline): MGHRA, YSYEKL. CDR3 length equals 15 residues. The junction had 3 bases not matched to a gene; V was cut back by 0 bases and J by 7 bases. CDR3 loop: CASSQESRGNSPLHF. CDR3 sequence (DNA): TGCGCCAGCAGCCAAGAATCCAGGGGGAATTCACCCCTCCACTTT.

The V call is TRBV9, the J call TRBJ1-3, with 9 bases matching TRBD1. The ends lost 4 bases at V and 0 bases at J; junction bases unmatched: 8. The CDR3 extends over 17 amino acids. Germline V gene data show CDR1 as SGDLS and CDR2 as YYNGEE. The CDR3 DNA follows: TGTGCCAGCAGCAAACGGACAGGGGCCGACTCTGGAAACACCATATATTTT. Its protein product is CASSKRTGADSGNTIYF. The full variable domain, rest sourced from reference TRBV9 and TRBJ1-3, is DSGVTQTPKHLITATGQRVTLRCSPRSGDLSVYWYQQSLDQGLQFLIQYYNGEERAKGNILERFSAQQFPDLHSELNLSSLELGDSALYFCASSKRTGADSGNTIYFGEGSWLTVV.

The rearrangement uses TRBV2 and TRBJ1-4; D not certain. The CDR3 has 15 amino acids. The germline CDR1 and CDR2 sequences are SNHLY and FYNNEI. The V end lost 6 bases, the J end lost 0 bases, and 11 bases lay between the germline ends. The CDR3 region is CASRRVGATNEKLFF. The CDR3 DNA reads as TGTGCCAGCAGGAGGGTCGGGGCAACTAATGAAAAACTGTTTTTT.

The chain joins TRBV13 to TRBJ2-1, with a weak D call TRBD2 (5 bases). The CDR3 totals 16 residues. From germline, CDR1 is PRHDT and CDR2 FYEKMQ (reference sequence). V lost 5 bases and J lost 6, with 20 bases in between. CDR3 coding DNA: TGTGCCAGCAGCACAAGGTCAGGACTGGTGATCAATGAGCAGTTCTTC. It yields the protein CASSTRSGLVINEQFF.

About this clone itself: One junction end disagrees with the germline gene, perhaps due to a read error. The chain recombines TRBV7-7 with TRBJ2-5, with D perhaps matching TRBD2 (5 bases). The CDR3 consists of 15 residues. CDR1 and CDR2 (germline): SSHAT, FNYEAQ (reference sequence). The CDR3 DNA reads TGTGCTAGCAGCGAATATTCGGGGTCCCAAGAGACCCAGTACTTC. It encodes CASSEYSGSQETQYF.

The V and J genes are TRBV6-4 and TRBJ2-2, with 7 bases matching TRBD2. The CDR3 has 14 residues. V lost 4 bases to trimming and J lost 5 bases; unmatched junction nucleotides: 4. Germline CDR1 MRHNA, CDR2 SNTAGT. The CDR3 nucleotides are TGTGCCAGCAGTGCCAGCGGGGAGACCGGGGAGCTGTTTTTT. Its translation is CASSASGETGELFF.

CDR3 loop: CASSGGVRGYEQFF. The DNA for the CDR3 is TGTGCCAGCAGCGGTGGCGTTCGAGGGTATGAGCAGTTCTTC. V gene TRBV5-4 combines with J gene TRBJ2-1, with D perhaps TRBD2 (5 bases). The CDR3 sequence is 14 residues long. Germline V gene sequence: CDR1 SGHNT, CDR2 YYREEE (reference sequence). The ends were cut back, 4 bases at V and 8 bases at J, with 16 bases in the middle.

This chain uses TRBV2 with TRBJ1-4, with no clear D. From germline, CDR1 is SNHLY and CDR2 FYNNEI. The CDR3 is made up of 13 amino acids. Trimming stripped 8 bases from V and 4 bases from J, with 11 bases between. CDR3 nucleotide sequence: TGTGCCAGCCAAATACAATTTAATGAAAAACTGTTTTTT. This codes for CASQIQFNEKLFF.

This rearrangement joins TRBV5-1 to TRBJ1-1; a weak D match, TRBD1 (5 bases). The CDR3 has 15 residues. Germline CDR1 and CDR2: SGHRS and YFSETQ. Trimming removed 4 bases from V and 1 base from J, with 14 bases in between. The CDR3 reads CASSAQTVTNTEAFF. The CDR3 DNA follows: TGCGCCAGCAGCGCCCAGACAGTTACGAACACTGAAGCTTTCTTT.

The CDR3 coding sequence is TGTGCCAGCAGTTTATCTCCCTCTTCGTTTTCGAGTATTCAGTACTTC. Amino acid sequence: CASSLSPSSFSSIQYF. V is TRBV27 and J is TRBJ2-7; no firm D call. The CDR3 loop spans 16 amino acids. The germline gives CDR1 MNHEY, CDR2 SMNVEV (reference sequence). V gave up 0 bases and J gave up 10 bases, with 22 bases separating them.

The rearrangement uses TRBV5-6 and TRBJ2-7; the match to TRBD1 covers 10 bases. CDR1 is SGHDT, CDR2 YYEEEE, per germline. The J segment lost 6 bases and the V segment lost 4 bases, leaving 22 bases of the junction unmatched. There are 19 residues in the CDR3. In nucleotides, the CDR3 is TGTGCCAGCAGCAACCCCGGGACAGGGGACTCAATTCCCTCAATCGAGCAGTACTTC. Translation: CASSNPGTGDSIPSIEQYF.

The V gene is TRBV5-6, the J gene TRBJ1-5; D is unclear. This CDR3 region has 16 residues. Germline V gene sequence: CDR1 SGHDT, CDR2 YYEEEE. The V gene lost 0 bases and the J gene lost 2 bases, with 12 bases spanning the gap. CDR3 DNA sequence: TGTGCCAGCAGCTTGGCCGGCACTACGGGCAATCAGCCCCAGCATTTT. As protein: CASSLAGTTGNQPQHF.

This chain uses TRBV4-1 with TRBJ2-7; D unresolved. The germline V and J ends were trimmed by 2 bases and 2 bases, with 16 bases remaining between them. CDR3 size: 16 residues. Germline assignment: CDR1 MGHRA and CDR2 YSYEKL. CDR3 DNA sequence: TGCGCCAGCAGCCAATCCGGCCAGCAGGCGACCTACGAGCAGTACTTC. Translated, it gives CASSQSGQQATYEQYF.

This clone was seen just once. The chain combines TRBV28 with TRBJ2-1, with D maybe TRBD2 (6 bases). The germline gives CDR1 MDHEN, CDR2 SYDVKM. Trimming shortened V by 5 bases and J by 10 bases, and 21 bases separated the two germline ends. CDR3 length equals 15 residues. CDR3 residues: CASSLGGPKPSEQFF. The CDR3 DNA reads TGTGCCAGCAGTCTTGGAGGGCCGAAGCCCAGCGAGCAGTTCTTC.

The chain recombines TRBV29-1 with TRBJ1-1, with unresolved D. Germline V gene sequence: CDR1 SQVTM, CDR2 ANQGSEA. The germline V and J ends were trimmed by 3 bases and 4 bases, with 15 bases remaining between them. The CDR3 is 14 amino acids. DNA of the CDR3: TGCAGCGTTGAGAAGAGAATGCAGAGCACTGAAGCTTTCTTT. This gives the protein CSVEKRMQSTEAFF. The whole variable domain, remainder taken from reference TRBV29-1 and TRBJ1-1, is SAVISQKPSRDICQRGTSLTIQCQVDSQVTMMFWYRQQPGQSLTLIATANQGSEATYESGFVIDKFPISRPNLTFSTLTVSNMSPEDSSIYLCSVEKRMQSTEAFFGQGTRLTVV.